These 9 T cell receptor beta chains were sequenced from one sample in a study of metastatic and nonmetastatic thyroid tumors. Thyroid surgery took place with no prior treatment in any patient. TCRdb redid the clone calls on the PCR reads using MiXCR. The table records about 36,000 clones, 20% of them present only once. Material for sequencing was blood. The receptors were gathered from a female donor with papillary thyroid cancer or a benign thyroid nodule (not recorded which). Some clones in this sample may be carry-over from other donors' samples.

In this sample, this clone is medium-sized. One junction end disagrees with the germline gene, perhaps due to a read error. The chain carries TRBV27 and TRBJ2-7; perhaps TRBD2 as D (5 bases). This CDR3 contains 14 residues. Germline V gives CDR1 MNHEY, CDR2 SMNVEV (reference sequence). The CDR3 DNA reads TGTGCCAGCAGTCCCCAACTAGGGTCCTCCGAGCAGTACTTC. It is translated as CASSPQLGSSEQYF.

The sample holds many counts of this clone. This sequence joins TRBV7-9 and TRBJ2-7, with TRBD2 as a possible D gene (6 bases). Trimming stripped 5 bases from V and 5 bases from J, with 16 bases between. This CDR3 comprises 14 residues. CDR1 SEHNR and CDR2 FQNEAQ come from the germline V gene (reference sequence). CDR3 residues: CASSGGRGKNEQYF. CDR3 in DNA: TGTGCCAGCAGCGGGGGTCGGGGGAAGAACGAGCAGTACTTC.

CDR3 loop: CASSQRTAPGDTQYF. DNA for the CDR3: TGTGCCAGCAGCCAAAGGACAGCGCCGGGAGATACGCAGTATTTT. This chain uses TRBV14 with TRBJ2-3; possible D gene TRBD1, 6 bases. The CDR3 length is 15 residues. V lost 2 bases to trimming and J lost 5 bases, with 14 bases between them. Germline loops: CDR1 SGHDN, CDR2 FVKESK.

This clone has ten or more counts. The V and J genes are TRBV29-1 and TRBJ2-6; 9 positions match TRBD1. The CDR3 contains 16 residues. The V segment lost 2 bases and the J segment 2 bases; nucleotides outside the gene matches: 4. Germline CDR1 reads SQVTM; CDR2 reads ANQGSEA. The CDR3 is CSVESTGGAGANVLTF. As DNA, the CDR3 is TGCAGCGTTGAATCCACAGGGGGCGCTGGGGCCAACGTCCTGACTTTC.

This clone has only a few counts. This chain uses TRBV6-5 with TRBJ2-3, with D unresolved. V was shortened by 0 bases and J by 1 base, with 5 bases between the two germline ends. The germline gives CDR1 MNHEY, CDR2 SVGAGI. This CDR3 region has 14 residues. The DNA of the CDR3 is TGTGCCAGCAGTTACTCGGGCCGCACAGATACGCAGTATTTT. Translation: CASSYSGRTDTQYF.

This clone was seen only a few times. V gene TRBV28 combines with J gene TRBJ1-2, with D tentatively TRBD1 (6 bases). Germline V gene sequence: CDR1 MDHEN, CDR2 SYDVKM. The CDR3 is 14 residues long. V lost 4 bases and J 4 bases, leaving 13 bases between the germline ends. The chain's CDR3 is CASSWDDRSYGYTF. The CDR3, as DNA: TGTGCCAGCAGTTGGGATGACAGGAGCTATGGCTACACCTTC.

This clone was picked up a small number of times. Compared with germline, one end of the junction differs, possibly owing to a read error. The chain links TRBV6-5 to TRBJ1-5, with D possibly TRBD1 on 5 matching bases. CDR1 MNHEY and CDR2 SVGAGI come from the germline V gene. The CDR3 runs 15 residues. The CDR3 reads CASSHIGRGVQPQHF. The CDR3 DNA reads TGTGCCAGCAGTCACATCGGGCGGGGCGTCCAGCCACAGCATTTT.

CDR3 sequence (DNA): TGTGCCAGCAGAATTCCAACCGGGACAGTATACAATGAGCAGTTCTTC. Protein product: CASRIPTGTVYNEQFF. J is TRBJ2-1 and V is TRBV6-1; 7 bases are a match to TRBD1. The CDR3 runs to 16 residues. Germline trimming cut 6 bases from V and 4 bases from J; bases unmatched to any gene: 12. Germline CDR1 is MNHNS and CDR2 is SASEGT.

In this sample, this clone turned up many times. The V gene is TRBV5-1, the J gene TRBJ1-5, with 7 bases matching TRBD1. Losses at the gene ends were 2 bases for V and 7 bases for J; bases not matched to a gene: 6. In germline, CDR1 is SGHRS, CDR2 YFSETQ. This CDR3 has 14 amino acids. CDR3 coding DNA: TGCGCCAGCAGCTTCGGGACAGCGGGACAGCCCCAGCATTTT. Amino acid sequence: CASSFGTAGQPQHF.